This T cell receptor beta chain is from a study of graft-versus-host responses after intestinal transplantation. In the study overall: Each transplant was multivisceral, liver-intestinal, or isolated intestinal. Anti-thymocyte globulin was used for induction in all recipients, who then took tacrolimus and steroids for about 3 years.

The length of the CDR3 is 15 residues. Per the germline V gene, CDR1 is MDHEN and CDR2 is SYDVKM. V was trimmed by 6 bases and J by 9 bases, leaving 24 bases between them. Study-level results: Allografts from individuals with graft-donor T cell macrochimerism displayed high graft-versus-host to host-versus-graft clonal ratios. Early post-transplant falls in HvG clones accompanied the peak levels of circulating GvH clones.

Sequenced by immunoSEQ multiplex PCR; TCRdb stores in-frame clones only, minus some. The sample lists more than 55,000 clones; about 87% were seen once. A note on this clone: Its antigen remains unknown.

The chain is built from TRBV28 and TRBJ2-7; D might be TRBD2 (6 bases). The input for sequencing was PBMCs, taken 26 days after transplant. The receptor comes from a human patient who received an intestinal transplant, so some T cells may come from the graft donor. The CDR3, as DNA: TGTGCCAGCAGCTTGGGAGGAACCCTGGAAATCGGGCAGTACTTC. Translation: CASSLGGTLEIGQYF.